The 17 T cell receptor beta chains below were found in one sample sequenced in a study of T cell responses to AZD1222 COVID-19 vaccine. Only in-frame clones appear in the TCRdb table, and some are missing; sequencing was by immunoSEQ multiplex PCR. The sample contains 95,000 to 150,000 clones, 80% to 90% of which appear only once. Specimen: peripheral blood, collected on day 0 of AZD1222 vaccination. These receptors all stem from an adult in good health.

The chain joins TRBV5-1 to TRBJ1-1; D remains ambiguous. V was trimmed by 0 bases and J by 3 bases, leaving 15 bases between them. Germline V CDR1 and CDR2: SGHRS, YFSETQ. There are 16 residues in the CDR3. The CDR3 coding sequence is TGCGCCAGCAGCTTGGGCTTCGCGCTCTCCTACACTGAAGCTTTCTTT. This translates into CASSLGFALSYTEAFF.

This chain uses TRBV6-6 with TRBJ2-7; the D gene is possibly TRBD1 (6 bases). V lost 6 bases to trimming and J lost 3 bases, with 12 bases between them. The germline CDR1 and CDR2 sequences are MNHNY and SVGAGI (reference sequence). The CDR3 is 13 amino acids. Written as DNA, the CDR3 is TGTGCCAGCAGGCACAGGGAAGGCTACGAGCAGTACTTC. Protein product: CASRHREGYEQYF.

This clone was counted only a few times. The chain recombines TRBV6-2 or TRBV6-3 with TRBJ1-2, with 10 positions matching TRBD1. The germline V gene has CDR1 MNHEY and CDR2 SVGEGT. With V trimmed by 2 bases and J by 11 bases, 5 bases remained unmatched. The CDR3 consists of 13 residues. The CDR3 nucleotides are TGTGCCAGCAGTTACGCGGGACAGGGGACTTACACCTTC. It yields the protein CASSYAGQGTYTF.

V gene TRBV10-1 combines with J gene TRBJ1-5; tentatively, D is TRBD1 (5 bases). CDR1 and CDR2 (germline): WNHNN, SYGVQD (reference sequence). This CDR3 has 14 amino acids. The germline V and J ends were trimmed by 4 bases and 3 bases, with 10 bases remaining between them. CDR3 region: CASSVGRDNQPQHF. The CDR3 nucleotides are TGCGCCAGCAGTGTGGGCAGGGACAATCAGCCCCAGCATTTT.

CDR3 bases: TGTGCCAGCTATAGCTCCTACAATGAGCAGTTCTTC. As protein: CASYSSYNEQFF. The chain has TRBV7-2 and TRBJ2-1; no reliable D call. V lost 8 bases, J lost 0 bases, and 5 bases lay in between. CDR1 and CDR2 (germline): SGHTA, FQGNSA. The CDR3 covers 12 residues. Full variable domain (rest looked up from reference TRBV7-2 and TRBJ2-1): GAGVSQSPSNKVTEKGKDVELRCDPISGHTALYWYRQSLGQGLEFLIYFQGNSAPDKSGLPSDRFSAERTGGSVSTLTIQRTQQEDSAVYLCASYSSYNEQFFGPGTRLTVL.

The rearrangement links TRBV2 to TRBJ2-1; 8 nucleotides align to TRBD2. The germline V gene has CDR1 SNHLY and CDR2 FYNNEI. V was pared by 0 bases and J by 4 bases, with 5 bases of the junction left unmatched. The CDR3 totals 16 residues. The CDR3 DNA reads TGTGCCAGCAGTGAAGCCCCTAGCGGGTATTACAATGAGCAGTTCTTC. Translated: CASSEAPSGYYNEQFF.

This sequence joins TRBV7-8 and TRBJ2-2; TRBD1 is a possible D gene (6 bases). The V end was cut by 3 bases, the J end by 6 bases, with 14 bases between. The length of the CDR3 is 15 residues. Germline V lookup: CDR1 SGHVS, CDR2 FQNEAQ. The CDR3: CASSFNRVLPGELFF. CDR3 sequence (DNA): TGTGCCAGCAGCTTTAACAGGGTTTTACCCGGGGAGCTGTTTTTT.

The V call is TRBV4-1, the J call TRBJ1-3; unclear D gene. There are 17 residues in the CDR3. Germline CDR1 reads MGHRA; CDR2 reads YSYEKL. Trimming took 0 bases from V and 4 from J, leaving 16 bases between them. This chain's CDR3 is CASSQDQAVRVGNTIYF. The CDR3 DNA reads as TGCGCCAGCAGCCAAGATCAAGCGGTGCGGGTCGGAAACACCATATATTTT.

The V gene is TRBV4-3, the J gene TRBJ2-7, with D possibly matching TRBD2 (5 bases). Germline V gene data show CDR1 as LGHNA and CDR2 as YSLEER. The CDR3 sequence is 13 residues long. Between the trimmed V and J ends, which lost 1 base and 1 base, there was a span of 5 bases. The CDR3 nucleotides read TGCGCCAGCAGCCAAGCGGGATCCTACGAGCAGTACTTC. Protein: CASSQAGSYEQYF.

The rearrangement uses TRBV9 and TRBJ1-4, with TRBD1 identical over 10 bases. The CDR3 has 17 amino acids. Germline V gives CDR1 SGDLS, CDR2 YYNGEE. With 3 bases clipped from V and 5 bases from J, the junction kept 10 bases outside the gene matches. CDR3 DNA sequence: TGTGCCAGCAGCGGCCACATCGGGGGACAGGGGAATGAAAAACTGTTTTTT. Its protein is CASSGHIGGQGNEKLFF.

The chain recombines TRBV30 with TRBJ1-4; a possible D gene is TRBD1 (6 bases). Between the trimmed V and J ends, which lost 8 bases and 6 bases, there was a span of 13 bases. The CDR3 extends over 12 amino acids. Germline V CDR1 and CDR2: GTSNPN, SVGIG (reference sequence). CDR3 DNA: TGTGCCGGTAGGACAGCTGATGAAAAACTGTTTTTT. It yields the protein CAGRTADEKLFF.

The CDR3 is CASSFGGAGGSYNEQFF. CDR3 nucleotides: TGTGCCAGCAGCTTCGGGGGGGCGGGGGGCTCCTACAATGAGCAGTTCTTC. The chain recombines TRBV7-2 with TRBJ2-1; 8 bases match TRBD2. CDR3 length equals 17 residues. V gave up 3 bases and J gave up 0 bases; unmatched junction bases: 7. Germline values: CDR1 SGHTA, CDR2 FQGNSA.

For this clone: The sample contains more than one DNA sequence encoding this CDR3. V is TRBV12-3 or TRBV12-4 and J is TRBJ2-7; D is ambiguous. This CDR3 has 11 residues. V was clipped by 6 bases and J by 5 bases, with 8 bases between them. CDR3: CASSLWDEQYF. As DNA, the CDR3 is TGTGCCAGCAGCCTATGGGACGAGCAGTACTTC.

This sequence joins TRBV19 and TRBJ1-1; 8 bases match TRBD1. The CDR3 spans 16 residues. V lost 4 bases and J lost 5; bases outside the gene matches: 12. Per the germline V gene, CDR1 is LNHDA and CDR2 is SQIVND (reference sequence). The CDR3 reads CASSTPPGQGRTEAFF. As DNA, the CDR3 is TGTGCCAGTAGTACCCCACCAGGACAGGGAAGGACTGAAGCTTTCTTT.

This clone was seen a single time. The chain uses TRBV28 and TRBJ1-3; 7 nucleotides match TRBD1. The CDR3 loop spans 18 amino acids. In germline, CDR1 is MDHEN, CDR2 SYDVKM. The V and J ends lost 5 bases and 0 bases, in that order; junction bases with no gene match: 13. The CDR3 region has the DNA TGTGCCAGCAGTCTTTACTATCGGGACAGTGCCTCTGGAAACACCATATATTTT. Protein: CASSLYYRDSASGNTIYF.

This clone was seen just once. This chain uses TRBV5-4 with TRBJ2-2; weak D call: TRBD2 (5 bases). The CDR3 totals 16 residues. Between the trimmed V and J ends, which lost 0 bases and 0 bases, there was a span of 9 bases. Germline loops: CDR1 SGHNT, CDR2 YYREEE (reference sequence). CDR3 DNA: TGTGCCAGCAGCTTGGATCGGGGTTCGAACACCGGGGAGCTGTTTTTT. As protein: CASSLDRGSNTGELFF.

The rearrangement links TRBV6-6 to TRBJ2-1, with 10 nucleotides matching TRBD2. Germline CDR1 reads MNHNY; CDR2 reads SVGAGI (reference sequence). Unmatched junction bases numbered 4, after V lost 6 bases and J lost 2 bases. This CDR3 spans 15 amino acids. The CDR3 DNA reads as TGTGCCAGCAGCCTGACTAGCGGGCCCTACAATGAGCAGTTCTTC. This gives the protein CASSLTSGPYNEQFF.